The entry that follows covers one T cell receptor (beta chain) sequence. Its target is not known. This entry belongs to a study of OX40 agonist ivuxolimab in advanced cancers. The overall study: Among those enrolled, mean age was about 58 years (range about 20 to 79) and over 70% were male. Two cutaneous melanoma patients and one hepatocellular carcinoma patient, three in all, had partial responses.

Repertoires were generated with immunoSEQ multiplex PCR, while TCRdb's copy carries only in-frame clones and drops some. Counted here are approximately 50,000 clones, about 81% occurring once; the ten biggest clones make up 10% to 15%. J gave up 7 bases and V 7 bases, and 15 bases lay outside the gene matches. The length of the CDR3 is 16 residues. The V gene's germline CDR1 is SQVTM and CDR2 ANQGSEA. Whole-study findings and limits: Within 6 weeks, CD4+ and CD8+ blood T cells expanded clonally at 0.1 to 3.0 mg/kg.

The receptor was isolated from an adult with an advanced solid tumor such as melanoma, head and neck, liver or kidney cancer. The chain combines TRBV29-1 with TRBJ2-1; 11 bases align to TRBD1. This specimen consisted of CD4+ or CD8+ T cells sorted from blood, obtained in a trial of the OX40 agonist ivuxolimab. The CDR3 DNA reads as TGCAGCGCCCTGGGGGGCTCTGGACAGGGGGCTAATGAGCAGTTCTTC. This codes for CSALGGSGQGANEQFF.